The 22 T cell receptor beta chains presented below share a single source sample, sequenced in a study of CD8+CD57+ T cells in acquired aplastic anemia. Sequencing involved patients with CD8+CD57+ cell expansion previously shown by flow cytometry. TCR beta VDJ combinations and CDR3 sequences were profiled from genomic DNA. From the reads, TCRdb called clonotypes with MiXCR, one entry per CDR3 protein. There are under 200,000 distinct CDR3 sequences in the sample; 40% to 55% occur only once, and over 7.5% lies in the top ten. The sequencing sample was made of sorted CD4+, CD8+, or CD8+CD57+ T cells (not recorded which) from PBMCs. Receptor source: a human donor with aplastic anemia.

V usage is TRBV9 and J usage is TRBJ1-4, with D maybe TRBD1 (6 bases). V was clipped by 4 bases and J by 8 bases, with 18 bases between them. Germline values: CDR1 SGDLS, CDR2 YYNGEE. This CDR3 is built from 15 residues. The CDR3 DNA sequence: TGTGCCAGCAGCCCCCAGGCACAGGGTGGGGAAAAACTGTTTTTT. As protein: CASSPQAQGGEKLFF. Using reference TRBV9 and TRBJ1-4 for the parts outside the CDR3, the full variable domain is DSGVTQTPKHLITATGQRVTLRCSPRSGDLSVYWYQQSLDQGLQFLIQYYNGEERAKGNILERFSAQQFPDLHSELNLSSLELGDSALYFCASSPQAQGGEKLFFGSGTQLSVL.

This chain connects TRBV7-2 to TRBJ2-1; tentative D call: TRBD2 (6 bases). CDR1 SGHTA and CDR2 FQGNSA come from the germline V gene. The CDR3 is made up of 13 amino acids. Trimming cost V 2 bases and J 6 bases, with 8 bases left between them. The CDR3 here is CASSLPGVNEQFF. The CDR3 DNA reads as TGTGCCAGCAGCTTACCGGGAGTCAATGAGCAGTTCTTC.

To note about this clonotype: A much larger clone lies a single base off, so this may be a read error. V gene TRBV11-1 combines with J gene TRBJ2-7, with D perhaps TRBD1 or TRBD2 (5 bases each). The germline V gene has CDR1 SGHAT and CDR2 FQDESV (reference sequence). There are 15 residues in the CDR3. CDR3 nucleotides: TGTGCCAGCAGACCATCTGGGGGAAGGAACTACGTGCAGTACTTC. Its protein is CASRPSGGRNYVQYF.

This clonotype was detected only a few times. J is TRBJ2-3 and V is TRBV9; tentative D call: TRBD1 (5 bases). V was shortened by 0 bases and J by 8 bases, with 16 bases between the two germline ends. This CDR3 has 15 residues. Germline-derived CDR1 and CDR2 are SGDLS and YYNGEE. CDR3 nucleotide sequence: TGTGCCAGCAGCGTAGAAACAGTCAGGGTGGGTACGCAGTATTTT. Amino acid sequence: CASSVETVRVGTQYF.

The V gene is TRBV20-1, the J gene TRBJ1-2; unclear D gene. This CDR3 spans 11 amino acids. Trimming took off 6 bases at V and 8 bases at J, with 13 bases between the two ends. The germline gives CDR1 DFQATT, CDR2 SNEGSKA (reference sequence). The CDR3 sequence: CSAISGGGYTF. CDR3 DNA: TGCAGTGCCATTAGCGGAGGGGGCTACACCTTC.

The chain is built from TRBV15 and TRBJ1-1; D not resolved. Germline V gene sequence: CDR1 LNHNV, CDR2 YYDKDF (reference sequence). V dropped 7 bases and J dropped 0 bases, with 9 bases sitting between them. The CDR3 has 13 residues. The CDR3 sequence: CATTFSLNTEAFF. In DNA form, the CDR3 reads TGTGCCACCACCTTCAGTCTGAACACTGAAGCTTTCTTT.

The rearrangement joins TRBV20-1 to TRBJ1-1; D is undetermined. Trimming shortened V by 0 bases and J by 3 bases, and 5 bases separated the two germline ends. The length of the CDR3 is 12 residues. The germline gives CDR1 DFQATT, CDR2 SNEGSKA (reference sequence). As DNA, the CDR3 is TGCAGTGCTAGAGATGGGGACACTGAAGCTTTCTTT. This translates into CSARDGDTEAFF.

This clonotype was observed once. J is TRBJ2-7 and V is TRBV20-1, with 7 bases matching TRBD1. The CDR3 runs 11 residues. V shed 3 bases, J shed 5 bases, and the junction held 1 base outside the gene matches. CDR1 is DFQATT and CDR2 is SNEGSKA in the germline V gene (reference sequence). CDR3 in amino acids: CSASDRDEQYF. CDR3 nucleotides: TGCAGTGCTAGCGACAGGGACGAGCAGTACTTC.

This clonotype was recorded many times. This chain links TRBV11-3 with TRBJ1-2, with D uncertain. Germline lookup yields CDR1 SGHNT and CDR2 YENEEA. V gave up 6 bases and J gave up 3 bases, with 11 bases separating them. This CDR3 is 13 amino acids long. The CDR3 DNA sequence: TGTGCCAGCAGTACGGGGTCCCACTATGGCTACACCTTC. Amino acid sequence: CASSTGSHYGYTF.

The table lists this clonotype with many counts. This chain joins TRBV20-1 and TRBJ1-4; a weak D match, TRBD1 (5 bases). V shed 3 bases and J shed 10 bases, with 18 bases lying between them. CDR3 size: 14 residues. CDR1 and CDR2 (germline): DFQATT, SNEGSKA (reference sequence). The CDR3 DNA sequence: TGCAGTGCTAGGGCCGGGGCCGTTGGGGGAAAACTGTTTTTT. It yields the protein CSARAGAVGGKLFF.

This clonotype was counted many times. V usage is TRBV7-2 and J usage is TRBJ2-1; TRBD1 matches 8 bases. The germline V gene has CDR1 SGHTA and CDR2 FQGNSA. The V and J ends lost 3 bases and 0 bases, in that order; junction bases with no gene match: 1. The CDR3 totals 15 residues. CDR3 nucleotides: TGTGCCAGCAGCTTTGACAGGGGCTCCTACAATGAGCAGTTCTTC. This codes for CASSFDRGSYNEQFF. Combining the CDR3 with reference TRBV7-2 and TRBJ2-1 gives the whole variable domain GAGVSQSPSNKVTEKGKDVELRCDPISGHTALYWYRQSLGQGLEFLIYFQGNSAPDKSGLPSDRFSAERTGGSVSTLTIQRTQQEDSAVYLCASSFDRGSYNEQFFGPGTRLTVL.

The chain combines TRBV7-8 with TRBJ2-3; 13 positions agree with TRBD2. From germline, CDR1 is SGHVS and CDR2 FQNEAQ. This CDR3 is 16 amino acids long. The junction had 6 bases not matched to a gene; V was cut back by 6 bases and J by 3 bases. The CDR3 here is CASRRTSGRSTDTQYF. CDR3 nucleotides: TGTGCCAGCAGGCGGACTAGCGGGAGATCAACAGATACGCAGTATTTT. Supplemented by reference TRBV7-8 and TRBJ2-3, the full variable domain reads GAGVSQSPRYKVAKRGQDVALRCDPISGHVSLFWYQQALGQGPEFLTYFQNEAQLDKSGLPSDRFFAERPEGSVSTLKIQRTQQEDSAVYLCASRRTSGRSTDTQYFGPGTRLTVL.

The rearrangement links TRBV2 to TRBJ2-7, with a tentative D call TRBD1 (5 bases). The CDR3 contains 14 residues. The V gene lost 5 bases and the J gene lost 6 bases, with 17 bases spanning the gap. Looked up from germline, CDR1 is SNHLY and CDR2 is FYNNEI. The DNA of the CDR3 is TGTGCCAGCAGTCGCCAAGGACAAGCCGGCGAGCAGTACTTC. Protein: CASSRQGQAGEQYF.

This clonotype showed up just a few times. The genes are TRBV24-1 and TRBJ2-1; 10 bases are a match to TRBD2. Per the germline V gene, CDR1 is KGHDR and CDR2 is SFDVKD. Trimming removed 0 bases from V and 0 bases from J; junction bases left unmatched: 7. The CDR3 sequence is 19 residues long. The CDR3 bases are TGTGCCACCAGTGATTTGGTCCCGGAGCGGGAGGGCTCCTACAATGAGCAGTTCTTC. Protein product: CATSDLVPEREGSYNEQFF.

The rearrangement uses TRBV6-5 and TRBJ2-1; 8 bases are a match to TRBD2. This CDR3 contains 15 residues. V lost 0 bases to trimming and J lost 9 bases; unmatched junction nucleotides: 7. Germline V gene lookup returns CDR1 MNHEY and CDR2 SVGAGI. CDR3 nucleotide sequence: TGTGCCAGCAGTTACTCAGGGACTAGTCGGGGTGAGCAGTTCTTC. It translates to CASSYSGTSRGEQFF.

The J gene is TRBJ1-5, the V gene TRBV20-1; D remains unclear. CDR3 length: 13 residues. The germline gives CDR1 DFQATT, CDR2 SNEGSKA (reference sequence). Trimming removed 0 bases at V and 13 bases at J, with 16 bases between. CDR3 in amino acids: CSARDLGNRPQHF. CDR3 nucleotides: TGCAGTGCTAGAGACCTGGGGAATCGGCCGCAGCATTTT.

This clonotype has just a few counts. The V call is TRBV19, the J call TRBJ1-2; unclear D gene. The CDR3 totals 13 residues. V was clipped by 5 bases and J by 4 bases, with 11 bases between them. Germline CDR1 LNHDA, CDR2 SQIVND (reference sequence). CDR3 DNA sequence: TGTGCCAGTAGTGGTAAAGGCTTCTATGGCTACACCTTC. Translation gives CASSGKGFYGYTF.

This rearrangement joins TRBV7-9 to TRBJ2-5; D is uncertain. V gave up 5 bases and J gave up 7 bases, with 20 bases separating them. The CDR3 sequence is 15 residues long. Germline CDR1 and CDR2: SEHNR and FQNEAQ (reference sequence). The CDR3 protein is CASSEDVPPRWTQYF. The CDR3 DNA reads TGTGCCAGCAGCGAAGATGTTCCTCCCAGGTGGACCCAGTACTTC.

About this clonotype: Germline is not matched at one junction end, which may reflect a read error. V and J are TRBV4-2 and TRBJ1-3; TRBD1 matches 7 bases. Germline-derived CDR1 and CDR2 are LGHNA and YNFKEQ. CDR3 length: 20 residues. CDR3 sequence reads: CASSPLISSARQGSRNTIYF. The CDR3 DNA is TGTGCCAGCAGCCCTCTTATTTCCTCGGCCCGACAGGGCTCTCGAAACACCATATATTTT.

This clonotype showed up many times. The rearrangement joins TRBV11-2 to TRBJ2-7; D possibly corresponds to TRBD2 (5 bases). Germline V lookup: CDR1 SGHAT, CDR2 FQNNGV. Trimming removed 2 bases at V and 6 bases at J, with 23 bases between. This CDR3 has 17 amino acids. In DNA, the CDR3 is TGTGCCAGCAGCTTAAGTGTCCGGGGTTCATATTTCGGCGAGCAGTACTTC. It encodes CASSLSVRGSYFGEQYF. Looking up the rest from reference TRBV11-2 and TRBJ2-7 gives the full variable domain: EAGVAQSPRYKIIEKRQSVAFWCNPISGHATLYWYQQILGQGPKLLIQFQNNGVVDDSQLPKDRFSAERLKGVDSTLKIQPAKLEDSAVYLCASSLSVRGSYFGEQYFGPGTRLTVT.

The V gene is TRBV20-1, the J gene TRBJ2-1, with 14 bases fitting TRBD2. The V gene's germline CDR1 is DFQATT and CDR2 SNEGSKA (reference sequence). V trimming: 3 bases; J trimming: 3 bases; junction bases outside the gene matches: 4. This CDR3 contains 16 residues. The CDR3 here is CSASGTSGRGYNEQFF. The CDR3, as DNA: TGCAGTGCTAGTGGGACTAGCGGGAGAGGCTACAATGAGCAGTTCTTC.

The chain couples TRBV2 to TRBJ2-7; 7 bases match TRBD2. This CDR3 has 14 amino acids. CDR1 SNHLY and CDR2 FYNNEI come from the germline V gene. With 4 bases clipped from V and 6 bases from J, the junction kept 9 bases outside the gene matches. CDR3 loop: CASSGPWTSPEQYF. In DNA form, the CDR3 reads TGTGCCAGCAGTGGTCCTTGGACTAGTCCCGAGCAGTACTTC.